The T cell receptor (beta chain) under discussion was sequenced for a study of early T cells in non-severe SARS-CoV-2 infection. Study overall: Alpha and beta chains were unpaired, from unsorted whole-blood bulk RNA.

Many counts were recorded for this clonotype. MiXCR was run by TCRdb on the 5' RACE reads, yielding one entry per CDR3 protein. The table lists roughly 30,000 distinct CDR3 sequences, 5% to 6% of them singletons. The CDR3 length is 13 residues. Germline V CDR1 and CDR2: LGHDT, YNNKEL (reference sequence). With 1 base removed from V and 6 bases from J, the gap between germline ends came to 8 bases. Sequencing input: whole blood. The TCR comes from an adult who was a healthcare worker with PCR-confirmed SARS-CoV-2 infection or an uninfected control (not recorded which). The V call is TRBV3-1, the J call TRBJ2-3; tentatively, D is TRBD1 (5 bases). This CDR3 reads CASSQGKGDTQYF. As DNA, the CDR3 is TGTGCCAGCAGCCAAGGAAAGGGGGATACGCAGTATTTT.